Listed below are T cell receptor beta chains from one sample, sequenced in a study of spatial heterogeneity in lung cancer. MiXCR, run by TCRdb on the 5' RACE reads, gives a single entry per CDR3 protein. There are around 27,000 distinct CDR3 sequences in the sample; approximately 5.6% occur only once, and 20% to 25% lies in the top ten. Sequences were derived from PBMCs, sampled at follow-up. These receptor sequences come from a male donor with early-stage non-small cell lung cancer. The CDR3 runs from the conserved cysteine through the conserved F or W. The D gene is left open where the match is weak. Rows may omit the clone size; those that give it use once, few, many or a size class.

v_gene: TRBV27; d_gene: NA; j_gene: TRBJ2-1; abundance: NA; CDR3nt: TGTGCCAGCAGTTTGATGGCCTCTGGTGAGCAGTTCTTC; CDR3aa: CASSLMASGEQFF
v_gene: TRBV6-5; d_gene: NA; j_gene: TRBJ2-1; abundance: NA; CDR3nt: TGTGCCAGCAGACTCTCCTACAGTGGGAATGAGCAGTTCTTC; CDR3aa: CASRLSYSGNEQFF
v_gene: TRBV4-2; d_gene: TRBD1; j_gene: TRBJ2-2; abundance: many; CDR3nt: TGTGCCAGCAGCCAGGCCTCCGGGACAGGGGTCACCGGGGAGCTGTTTTTT; CDR3aa: CASSQASGTGVTGELFF
v_gene: TRBV18; d_gene: NA; j_gene: TRBJ2-4; abundance: few; CDR3nt: TGTGCCAGCTCACCACCGGGACATAACATTCAGTACTTC; CDR3aa: CASSPPGHNIQYF
v_gene: TRBV20-1; d_gene: NA; j_gene: TRBJ1-4; abundance: few; CDR3nt: TGCAGTGCTAGAGATCAAAGAGTAACTAATGAAAAACTGTTTTTT; CDR3aa: CSARDQRVTNEKLFF
v_gene: TRBV10-3; d_gene: TRBD1; j_gene: TRBJ2-2; abundance: many; CDR3nt: TGTGCCATCATGGGGACAGGGAACACCGGGGAGCTGTTTTTT; CDR3aa: CAIMGTGNTGELFF
v_gene: TRBV5-6; d_gene: NA; j_gene: TRBJ2-1; abundance: many; CDR3nt: TGTGCCAGCAGCGATACCGGGAGCTCCTACAATGAGCAGTTCTTC; CDR3aa: CASSDTGSSYNEQFF
v_gene: TRBV5-1; d_gene: NA; j_gene: TRBJ1-2; abundance: few; CDR3nt: TGCGCCAGCAGCTACGCAGCGGCCCGGGGCTACACCTTC; CDR3aa: CASSYAAARGYTF
v_gene: TRBV7-2; d_gene: NA; j_gene: TRBJ2-1; abundance: NA; CDR3nt: TGTGCCAGCAGCTTAACGGAGTTATACAATGAGCAGTTCTTC; CDR3aa: CASSLTELYNEQFF
v_gene: TRBV6-2/TRBV6-3; d_gene: NA; j_gene: TRBJ1-5; abundance: many; CDR3nt: TGTGCCAGCAGCCCACTATATCAGCCCCAGCATTTT; CDR3aa: CASSPLYQPQHF
v_gene: TRBV7-2; d_gene: NA; j_gene: TRBJ1-1; abundance: few; CDR3nt: TGTGCCAGCAGCCCACACTCCGGACAGTTGAACACTGAAGCTTTCTTT; CDR3aa: CASSPHSGQLNTEAFF
v_gene: TRBV30; d_gene: NA; j_gene: TRBJ2-1; abundance: many; CDR3nt: TGTGCCTGGGATCGGGCCAATGAGCAGTTCTTC; CDR3aa: CAWDRANEQFF
v_gene: TRBV25-1; d_gene: NA; j_gene: TRBJ2-7; abundance: NA; CDR3nt: TGTGCCAGCAGTGAAGGCCCTTGGGGACGTTCCGAGCAGTACTTC; CDR3aa: CASSEGPWGRSEQYF
v_gene: TRBV7-2; d_gene: NA; j_gene: TRBJ2-5; abundance: NA; CDR3nt: TGTGCCAGCAGCTTAGCAGAGACCCAGTACTTC; CDR3aa: CASSLAETQYF
v_gene: TRBV7-2; d_gene: TRBD1; j_gene: TRBJ2-2; abundance: NA; CDR3nt: TGTGCCAGCAGCCAGATCGGGACAGGGAACACCGGGGAGCTGTTTTTT; CDR3aa: CASSQIGTGNTGELFF
v_gene: TRBV20-1; d_gene: NA; j_gene: TRBJ2-6; abundance: many; CDR3nt: TGCAGTGCTAGACCCGCGTTGGCCACAAGCAAGTCCGGGGCCAACGTCCTGACTTTC; CDR3aa: CSARPALATSKSGANVLTF
v_gene: TRBV25-1; d_gene: TRBD1; j_gene: TRBJ1-2; abundance: many; CDR3nt: TGTGCCAGCCAGGGGGCAGTACTCTATGGCTACACCTTC; CDR3aa: CASQGAVLYGYTF
v_gene: TRBV6-2/TRBV6-3; d_gene: NA; j_gene: TRBJ1-2; abundance: many; CDR3nt: TGTGCCAGCAGTTATTCGACTAACTATGGCTACACCTTC; CDR3aa: CASSYSTNYGYTF
v_gene: TRBV30; d_gene: TRBD1; j_gene: TRBJ1-6; abundance: NA; CDR3nt: TGTGCCTGGACCCGCGGGACAGGGAGGAATAATTCACCCCTCCACTTT; CDR3aa: CAWTRGTGRNNSPLHF
v_gene: TRBV5-4; d_gene: TRBD1; j_gene: TRBJ1-4; abundance: many; CDR3nt: TGTGCCAGCAGCTTGGGAGGGACAGGGCGAGAAAAACTGTTTTTT; CDR3aa: CASSLGGTGREKLFF
v_gene: TRBV29-1; d_gene: NA; j_gene: TRBJ1-4; abundance: many; CDR3nt: TGCAGCGTGGGGCAGACAGAGCTCAGGGAAAAACTGTTTTTT; CDR3aa: CSVGQTELREKLFF
v_gene: TRBV24-1; d_gene: TRBD1; j_gene: TRBJ2-5; abundance: few; CDR3nt: TGTGCCACCAGCCCCGGGACAGGTGGGCAAGAGACCCAGTACTTC; CDR3aa: CATSPGTGGQETQYF
v_gene: TRBV2; d_gene: NA; j_gene: TRBJ1-4; abundance: NA; CDR3nt: TGTGCCAGCAGTGTACAGGGTGGCACTAATGAAAAACTGTTTTTT; CDR3aa: CASSVQGGTNEKLFF
v_gene: TRBV27; d_gene: NA; j_gene: TRBJ1-2; abundance: NA; CDR3nt: TGTGCCAGCAGTTTAGGACGGACATATGGCTACACCTTC; CDR3aa: CASSLGRTYGYTF
v_gene: TRBV5-1; d_gene: NA; j_gene: TRBJ1-1; abundance: many; CDR3nt: TGCGCCAGCACCTTAGGGGAGGACACTGAAGCTTTCTTT; CDR3aa: CASTLGEDTEAFF
v_gene: TRBV2; d_gene: NA; j_gene: TRBJ2-3; abundance: many; CDR3nt: TGTGCCAGCAGTGAGCTGCGGGATACGCAGTATTTT; CDR3aa: CASSELRDTQYF
v_gene: TRBV20-1; d_gene: TRBD1; j_gene: TRBJ2-7; abundance: few; CDR3nt: TGCAGTGCTCCGGACCCGGGACAGGACTCCTACGAGCAGTACTTC; CDR3aa: CSAPDPGQDSYEQYF
v_gene: TRBV6-6; d_gene: TRBD1; j_gene: TRBJ1-2; abundance: few; CDR3nt: TGTGCCAGCAGCCGCGGGACAGCCTTTGAGGGCTACACCTTC; CDR3aa: CASSRGTAFEGYTF
v_gene: TRBV20-1; d_gene: TRBD1; j_gene: TRBJ2-4; abundance: NA; CDR3nt: TGCAGTGCGAGGGACAGGGGGAATGACAAAAACATTCAGTACTTC; CDR3aa: CSARDRGNDKNIQYF
v_gene: TRBV6-2/TRBV6-3; d_gene: NA; j_gene: TRBJ2-1; abundance: medium-sized; CDR3nt: TGTGCCAGCAGCCCTTTTAGCGATTTATGGAATGAGCAGTTCTTC; CDR3aa: CASSPFSDLWNEQFF
v_gene: TRBV6-2/TRBV6-3; d_gene: TRBD2; j_gene: TRBJ2-5; abundance: many; CDR3nt: TGTGCCAGCAGTTACGGGCTAGCGGGAGCAGGGAAAGAGACCCAGTACTTC; CDR3aa: CASSYGLAGAGKETQYF
v_gene: TRBV7-3; d_gene: NA; j_gene: TRBJ2-1; abundance: NA; CDR3nt: TGTGCCAGCAGCTTAACGGTGACAACCTACAATGAGCAGTTCTTC; CDR3aa: CASSLTVTTYNEQFF
v_gene: TRBV3-1; d_gene: TRBD2; j_gene: TRBJ2-1; abundance: NA; CDR3nt: TGTGCCAGCAGCTCAGTAGCGGGAACCTACAATGAGCAGTTCTTC; CDR3aa: CASSSVAGTYNEQFF
v_gene: TRBV18; d_gene: NA; j_gene: TRBJ2-7; abundance: few; CDR3nt: TGTGCCAGCTCACTGGCCGACAGCTACGAGCAGTACTTC; CDR3aa: CASSLADSYEQYF
v_gene: TRBV27; d_gene: NA; j_gene: TRBJ1-4; abundance: many; CDR3nt: TGTGCCAGCAGTTCCCGCGGGGATGGCGTTGGGGAAAAACTGTTTTTT; CDR3aa: CASSSRGDGVGEKLFF
v_gene: TRBV7-2; d_gene: NA; j_gene: TRBJ2-5; abundance: few; CDR3nt: TGTGCCAGCAGTATGAACTATGGAGGAGAGACCCAGTACTTC; CDR3aa: CASSMNYGGETQYF
v_gene: TRBV12-3/TRBV12-4; d_gene: NA; j_gene: TRBJ1-2; abundance: many; CDR3nt: TGTGCCAGCAGTTTAAGGGGGGACGGCTATGGCTACACCTTC; CDR3aa: CASSLRGDGYGYTF
v_gene: TRBV12-3/TRBV12-4; d_gene: NA; j_gene: TRBJ2-2; abundance: many; CDR3nt: TGTGCCAGCAGTTTCTGGGGGACGAACACCGGGGAGCTGTTTTTT; CDR3aa: CASSFWGTNTGELFF
v_gene: TRBV9; d_gene: TRBD1; j_gene: TRBJ1-4; abundance: NA; CDR3nt: TGTGCCAGCAGCGCCTCGACAGGGACTAATGAAAAACTGTTTTTT; CDR3aa: CASSASTGTNEKLFF
v_gene: TRBV7-2; d_gene: NA; j_gene: TRBJ2-1; abundance: few; CDR3nt: TGTGCCAGCAGCTTAGGGCAGGGGGGCATTTATGAGCAGTTCTTC; CDR3aa: CASSLGQGGIYEQFF
v_gene: TRBV18; d_gene: NA; j_gene: TRBJ2-7; abundance: many; CDR3nt: TGTGCCAGCTCACCACCGGCTAGATCCTACGAGCAGTACTTC; CDR3aa: CASSPPARSYEQYF
v_gene: TRBV7-2; d_gene: TRBD2; j_gene: TRBJ2-3; abundance: few; CDR3nt: TGTGCCAGCAGTTCCGGGACTAGCGGCACAGATACGCAGTATTTT; CDR3aa: CASSSGTSGTDTQYF
v_gene: TRBV7-2; d_gene: NA; j_gene: TRBJ1-5; abundance: many; CDR3nt: TGTGCCAGCAGCTTAGATTTCAAGACGGGTAATCAGCCCCAGCATTTT; CDR3aa: CASSLDFKTGNQPQHF
v_gene: TRBV18; d_gene: NA; j_gene: TRBJ2-5; abundance: many; CDR3nt: TGTGCCAGCTCACGGACGGCGCAAGAGACCCAGTACTTC; CDR3aa: CASSRTAQETQYF
v_gene: TRBV7-8; d_gene: NA; j_gene: TRBJ2-5; abundance: many; CDR3nt: TGTGCCAGCAGCACAAACGTCCAAGAGACCCAGTACTTC; CDR3aa: CASSTNVQETQYF
v_gene: TRBV25-1; d_gene: NA; j_gene: TRBJ2-3; abundance: once; CDR3nt: TGTGCCAGTGAAAGCTGGGCGGGGGCGACAGATACGCAGTATTTT; CDR3aa: CASESWAGATDTQYF
v_gene: TRBV3-2; d_gene: NA; j_gene: TRBJ2-4; abundance: few; CDR3nt: TGTGCCAGCAGCCAAACCCTAGGAGGGGGAGGCAAAAACATTCAGTACTTC; CDR3aa: CASSQTLGGGGKNIQYF